Below, 26 T cell receptor beta chains from the same sample are listed, as sequenced in a study of blood T cell repertoires in COVID-19. Libraries were prepared by immunoSEQ multiplex PCR; TCRdb keeps only in-frame clonotypes and omits some of them. Among about 240,000 clones listed, approximately 80% were seen once. The sequenced sample was peripheral blood. These receptors originate from a man aged 25-45 years who had recovered from COVID-19.

The chain is built from TRBV18 and TRBJ1-2; the match to TRBD1 covers 11 bases. From germline, CDR1 is KGHSH and CDR2 LQKENI. The CDR3 has 14 residues. With 3 bases clipped from V and 6 bases from J, the junction kept 3 bases outside the gene matches. This chain's CDR3 is CASSPVGQGDGYTF. CDR3 nucleotide sequence: TGTGCCAGCTCACCGGTGGGACAGGGGGATGGCTACACCTTC.

V gene TRBV28 combines with J gene TRBJ1-5; no clear D gene. The CDR3 runs to 12 residues. From germline, CDR1 is MDHEN and CDR2 SYDVKM. Trimming removed 6 bases from V and 3 bases from J, with 6 bases in between. In nucleotides, the CDR3 is TGTGCCAGCAGGATGGCCAATCAGCCCCAGCATTTT. Amino acids: CASRMANQPQHF.

In DNA form, the CDR3 reads TGTGCCAGCAGCCAAGATCTTGTGACTAGCGGGGGGCACTCCTACGAGCAGTACTTC. This gives the protein CASSQDLVTSGGHSYEQYF. The chain is built from TRBV4-2 and TRBJ2-7, with TRBD2 identical over 13 bases. The CDR3 consists of 19 residues. Losses at the gene ends were 0 bases for V and 0 bases for J; bases not matched to a gene: 8. Germline V CDR1 and CDR2: LGHNA, YNFKEQ.

The chain links TRBV7-2 to TRBJ2-5, with 15 bases that match TRBD2. The germline gives CDR1 SGHTA, CDR2 FQGNSA. Trimming took 5 bases from V and 4 from J; bases not matched to a gene: 5. The CDR3 has 16 residues. CDR3 amino acids: CASSLRTSGGGETQYF. The CDR3 DNA reads TGTGCCAGCAGCCTAAGGACTAGCGGGGGGGGAGAGACCCAGTACTTC.

V and J are TRBV19 and TRBJ1-1, with D perhaps matching TRBD1 (5 bases). In germline, CDR1 is LNHDA, CDR2 SQIVND (reference sequence). Trimming left V 0 bases short and J 6 bases short, with 17 bases between. The CDR3 is 16 residues long. Written as DNA, the CDR3 is TGTGCCAGTAGTATAGATGGGGGAGGGTCCGATGCTGAAGCTTTCTTT. Residues: CASSIDGGGSDAEAFF.

The chain is built from TRBV3-1 (or the pseudogene TRBV3-2) and TRBJ2-5; D remains unclear. The CDR3 has 13 residues. The germline gives CDR1 LGHDT, CDR2 YNNKEL (reference sequence). V shed 7 bases and J shed 0 bases, with 9 bases lying between them. The CDR3 loop reads CASNQQYQETQYF. The CDR3 DNA reads as TGTGCCAGCAACCAGCAGTACCAAGAGACCCAGTACTTC.

This clone was detected once. The rearrangement uses TRBV5-1 and TRBJ1-1; D possibly corresponds to TRBD1 (5 bases). Trimming pared 2 bases from V and 0 bases from J, leaving 11 bases between. This CDR3 is 15 amino acids long. CDR1 SGHRS and CDR2 YFSETQ come from the germline V gene. The CDR3 DNA reads as TGCGCCAGCAGCTTTGGGGAGGGACTGAACACTGAAGCTTTCTTT. This translates into CASSFGEGLNTEAFF.

The gene calls are TRBV10-3 and TRBJ2-1, with 8 bases aligning to TRBD2. Trimming at V came to 5 bases and at J to 6 bases, leaving 9 bases not matched to a gene. Germline lookup yields CDR1 ENHRY and CDR2 SYGVKD. The CDR3 length is 15 residues. The CDR3 coding sequence is TGTGCCATCAGTCCTGGCGGGGGGCCCCGCAATGAGCAGTTCTTC. Its translation is CAISPGGGPRNEQFF.

This clone was found once. The chain links TRBV5-4 to TRBJ2-2, with 8 bases matching TRBD1. The junction had 3 bases not matched to a gene; V was cut back by 4 bases and J by 1 base. Germline V gene sequence: CDR1 SGHNT, CDR2 YYREEE (reference sequence). The CDR3 runs to 15 residues. CDR3 coding DNA: TGTGCCAGCAGCCAGGACAGGGTGAACACCGGGGAGCTGTTTTTT. It translates to CASSQDRVNTGELFF.

This chain links TRBV19 with TRBJ2-3; no reliable D call. The V and J ends lost 0 bases and 5 bases respectively, with 12 bases between them. The CDR3 is made up of 15 amino acids. CDR1 is LNHDA and CDR2 is SQIVND in the germline V gene (reference sequence). The CDR3 region is CASSIDGPSGDTQYF. In DNA form, the CDR3 reads TGTGCCAGTAGTATAGATGGGCCGTCAGGAGATACGCAGTATTTT.

The genes are TRBV6-5 and TRBJ1-2; TRBD1 might be the D (5 bases). V dropped 6 bases and J dropped 5 bases, with 10 bases sitting between them. There are 12 residues in the CDR3. Germline CDR1 is MNHEY and CDR2 is SVGAGI. Here the CDR3 DNA reads TGTGCCAGCAGCGAGGGGACTTATGGCTACACCTTC. It is translated as CASSEGTYGYTF.

For the CDR3, the DNA is TGTGCCAGCAGCACTCACCGACAGGGCACTGAAGCTTTCTTT. Its protein is CASSTHRQGTEAFF. The V gene is TRBV9, the J gene TRBJ1-1, with 7 bases identical to TRBD1. V trimming: 4 bases; J trimming: 4 bases; junction bases outside the gene matches: 7. Germline CDR1 and CDR2: SGDLS and YYNGEE. This CDR3 has 14 amino acids.

The chain is built from TRBV19 and TRBJ2-7, with 8 bases aligning to TRBD2. Germline V gene data show CDR1 as LNHDA and CDR2 as SQIVND (reference sequence). With 5 bases clipped from V and 3 bases from J, the junction kept 3 bases outside the gene matches. This CDR3 contains 13 residues. The CDR3 region is CASSPGGDYEQYV. CDR3 bases: TGTGCCAGTAGTCCCGGGGGGGACTACGAGCAGTACGTC.

The V call is TRBV6-5, the J call TRBJ2-1, with 7 bases that match TRBD1. This CDR3 region has 15 residues. Germline V gives CDR1 MNHEY, CDR2 SVGAGI. V gave up 6 bases and J gave up 0 bases; unmatched junction bases: 5. CDR3 nucleotide sequence: TGTGCCAGCAGAGGGGGCCTCAACTCCTACAATGAGCAGTTCTTC. Its protein product is CASRGGLNSYNEQFF.

In DNA form, the CDR3 reads TGTGCCAGCAAGATGGGGGGTGAGGGTAGAGAAAAACTGTTTTTT. Its protein product is CASKMGGEGREKLFF. J is TRBJ1-4 and V is TRBV5-4; D might be TRBD1 (5 bases). The ends were cut back, 6 bases at V and 8 bases at J, with 20 bases in the middle. The germline CDR1 and CDR2 sequences are SGHNT and YYREEE (reference sequence). The CDR3 contains 15 residues.

This chain joins TRBV19 and TRBJ2-2; maybe TRBD1 (5 bases). Germline loops: CDR1 LNHDA, CDR2 SQIVND (reference sequence). V lost 3 bases and J 3 bases, leaving 5 bases between the germline ends. The CDR3 is made up of 13 amino acids. The CDR3 sequence is CASSIRDTGELFF. The CDR3 DNA follows: TGTGCCAGTAGTATCAGGGACACCGGGGAGCTGTTTTTT.

This clone has only a few counts. The CDR3 DNA reads as TGTGCCAGCAGGACCGGGGGGGGCAATTCACCCCTCCACTTT. It specifies CASRTGGGNSPLHF. V is TRBV27 and J is TRBJ1-6; possibly TRBD1 for D (6 bases). CDR1 is MNHEY and CDR2 is SMNVEV in the germline V gene (reference sequence). V was clipped by 6 bases and J by 7 bases, with 13 bases between them. The CDR3 length is 14 residues.

V and J are TRBV3-1 (or the pseudogene TRBV3-2) and TRBJ2-1; D remains ambiguous. The V gene lost 5 bases and the J gene lost 7 bases, with 6 bases spanning the gap. The CDR3 length is 11 residues. The germline gives CDR1 LGHDT, CDR2 YNNKEL (reference sequence). The CDR3: CASSNGNEQFF. The CDR3 DNA follows: TGTGCCAGCAGCAACGGGAATGAGCAGTTCTTC.

The chain recombines TRBV6-6 with TRBJ1-5; tentatively, D is TRBD1 (5 bases). The CDR3 length is 14 residues. V lost 4 bases and J 6 bases, leaving 13 bases between the germline ends. Per the germline V gene, CDR1 is MNHNY and CDR2 is SVGAGI (reference sequence). For the CDR3, the DNA is TGTGCCAGCAGTTGGGTCAGGGCAGGTCAGCCCCAGCATTTT. Protein sequence: CASSWVRAGQPQHF.

This sequence joins TRBV5-1 and TRBJ2-1; TRBD2 matches 9 bases. This CDR3 spans 18 amino acids. V lost 0 bases to trimming and J lost 2 bases; unmatched junction nucleotides: 9. Germline CDR1 SGHRS, CDR2 YFSETQ. The DNA for the CDR3 is TGCGCCAGCAGCTTGGAAGGGGGGGCGGGGGGGCCCTACAATGAGCAGTTCTTC. This translates into CASSLEGGAGGPYNEQFF.

The table lists this clone with a few counts. This chain joins TRBV9 and TRBJ1-2; TRBD1 is a possible D gene (5 bases). Trimming shortened V by 0 bases and J by 4 bases, and 7 bases separated the two germline ends. The CDR3 totals 13 residues. The V gene's germline CDR1 is SGDLS and CDR2 YYNGEE. DNA for the CDR3: TGTGCCAGCAGCGTAGATGACAGCTATGGCTACACCTTC. It encodes CASSVDDSYGYTF.

The chain recombines TRBV5-1 with TRBJ1-6; TRBD1 matches at 7 bases. CDR3 length equals 15 residues. V lost 4 bases to trimming and J lost 6 bases; unmatched junction nucleotides: 7. The germline gives CDR1 SGHRS, CDR2 YFSETQ. The DNA of the CDR3 is TGCGCCAGCAGCCCGCCGACAGGGCTTAATTCACCCCTCCACTTT. This translates into CASSPPTGLNSPLHF.

The rearrangement links TRBV5-1 to TRBJ1-2, with 7 nucleotides matching TRBD1. This CDR3 region has 15 residues. V lost 7 bases to trimming and J lost 2 bases; unmatched junction nucleotides: 11. Germline V lookup: CDR1 SGHRS, CDR2 YFSETQ. The CDR3 region has the DNA TGCGCCAGCTGGGGACAGTTGGGGTTAAACTATGGCTACACCTTC. Protein product: CASWGQLGLNYGYTF.

The rearrangement joins TRBV3-1 (or the pseudogene TRBV3-2) to TRBJ2-1, with 7 bases fitting TRBD2. After removal of 4 bases from V and 13 bases from J, the junction contained 10 bases not matched to a gene. The CDR3 is 13 residues long. From germline, CDR1 is LGHDT and CDR2 YNNKEL (reference sequence). CDR3 in DNA: TGTGCCAGCAGCCCCGGAAGCGGGACTACCCAGTTCTTC. Its translation: CASSPGSGTTQFF.

This chain connects TRBV3-1 (or the pseudogene TRBV3-2) to TRBJ2-3, with D perhaps matching TRBD1 (6 bases). Trimming took 0 bases from V and 3 from J, leaving 7 bases between them. The CDR3 is 14 amino acids. Germline V lookup: CDR1 LGHDT, CDR2 YNNKEL (reference sequence). DNA for the CDR3: TGTGCCAGCAGCCAAGAGGGGACAACAGATACGCAGTATTTT. This codes for CASSQEGTTDTQYF.

The rearrangement uses TRBV4-1 and TRBJ1-2, with D unresolved. The CDR3 has 15 residues. CDR1 and CDR2 from the germline V gene are MGHRA and YSYEKL. The V end was cut by 0 bases, the J end by 0 bases, with 8 bases between. CDR3 protein: CASSQDWTSNYGYTF. Here the CDR3 DNA reads TGCGCCAGCAGCCAAGATTGGACTTCTAACTATGGCTACACCTTC.